Sequencing of this T cell receptor beta chain was carried out in a study of cytotoxic CD8 clonotypes in ibrutinib-treated CLL. Background on the study: Response sampling occurred after a median roughly 11 months of treatment (range 6 to 36). Broader study findings: Public clonotypes were seen rarely and were contracted or stable on treatment.

With cryopreserved PBMCs as the source, roughly 2 micrograms of genomic DNA went to TCR beta libraries. With 6 bases removed from V and 10 bases from J, the gap between germline ends came to 16 bases. Germline V gives CDR1 SGHTA, CDR2 FQGNSA. The CDR3 contains 14 residues. With sequencing, the targeted depth ranged from 1 in 200,000 to 1 in 1 million T cells. Produced via immunoSEQ multiplex PCR; TCRdb's table is partial and in-frame only. The sample holds roughly 51,000 clones; approximately 50% are singletons and the top ten take about 30%. On this clone: Its matching antigen is unknown.

The sequences come from PBMCs, collected after 12 months of ibrutinib treatment. The chain couples TRBV7-2 to TRBJ1-6, with D possibly TRBD1 on 5 matching bases. The TCR was taken from a human donor with chronic lymphocytic leukemia. In DNA, the CDR3 is TGTGCCAGCAGTTTGGATCCGGGGGGATCACCCCTCCACTTT. As protein: CASSLDPGGSPLHF.